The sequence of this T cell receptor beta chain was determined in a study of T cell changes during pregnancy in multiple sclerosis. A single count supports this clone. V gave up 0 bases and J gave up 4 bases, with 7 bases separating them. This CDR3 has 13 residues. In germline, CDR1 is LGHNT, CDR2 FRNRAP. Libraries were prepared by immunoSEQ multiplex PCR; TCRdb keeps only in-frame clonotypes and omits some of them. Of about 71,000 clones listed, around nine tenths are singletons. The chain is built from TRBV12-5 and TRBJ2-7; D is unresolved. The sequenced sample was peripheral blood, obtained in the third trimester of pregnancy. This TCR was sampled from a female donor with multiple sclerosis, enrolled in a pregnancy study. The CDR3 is CASGLVRVYEQYF. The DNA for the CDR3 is TGTGCTAGTGGTTTGGTACGAGTTTACGAGCAGTACTTC.